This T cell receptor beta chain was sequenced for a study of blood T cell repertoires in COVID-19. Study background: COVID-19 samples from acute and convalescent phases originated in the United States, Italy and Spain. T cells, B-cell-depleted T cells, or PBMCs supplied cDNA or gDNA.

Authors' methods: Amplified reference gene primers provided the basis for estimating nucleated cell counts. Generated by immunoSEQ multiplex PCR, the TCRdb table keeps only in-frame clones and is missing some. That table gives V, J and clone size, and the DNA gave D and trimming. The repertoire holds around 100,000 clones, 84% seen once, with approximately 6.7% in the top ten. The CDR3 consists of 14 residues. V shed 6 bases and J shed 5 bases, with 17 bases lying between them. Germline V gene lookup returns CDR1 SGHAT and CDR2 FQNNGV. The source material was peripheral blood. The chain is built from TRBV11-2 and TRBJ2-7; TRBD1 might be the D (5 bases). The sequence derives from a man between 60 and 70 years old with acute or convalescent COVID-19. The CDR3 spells CASRPQGNGDEQYF. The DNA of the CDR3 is TGTGCCAGCAGACCTCAGGGTAATGGCGACGAGCAGTACTTC.